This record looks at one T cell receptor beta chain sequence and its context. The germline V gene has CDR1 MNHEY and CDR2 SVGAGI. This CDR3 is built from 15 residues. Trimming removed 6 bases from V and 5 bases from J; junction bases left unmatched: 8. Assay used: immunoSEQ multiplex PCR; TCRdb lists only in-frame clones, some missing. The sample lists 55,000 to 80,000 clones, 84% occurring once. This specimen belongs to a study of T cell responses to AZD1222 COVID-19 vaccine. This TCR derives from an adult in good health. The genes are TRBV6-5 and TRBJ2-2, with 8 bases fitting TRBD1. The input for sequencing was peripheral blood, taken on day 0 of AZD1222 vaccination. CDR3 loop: CASRGQGARTGELFF. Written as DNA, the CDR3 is TGTGCCAGCAGGGGGCAGGGGGCTCGGACCGGGGAGCTGTTTTTT.